Below, 20 T cell receptor beta chains from the same sample are listed, as sequenced in a study of blood T cell repertoires in COVID-19 (dated by TCRdb to 2020 to 2022). Library construction relied on the immunoSEQ multiplex PCR assay. This is the immuneACCESS table as TCRdb keeps it, with only in-frame sequences that have V and J called. A part of the clones is gone; compared with another copy, unresolved V genes explain less than half, and the rest is unexplained. The table for this sample lists about 95,000 clones; roughly 80% of them were counted only once. The ten most abundant clones make up around 25% of the sample. Sequences were obtained from peripheral blood. These receptor sequences come from a man aged 80 or over with active or convalescent COVID-19.

The chain recombines TRBV29-1 with TRBJ2-3, with 7 bases matching TRBD1. V lost 4 bases to trimming and J lost 8 bases; unmatched junction nucleotides: 15. The germline gives CDR1 SQVTM, CDR2 ANQGSEA. The CDR3 length is 15 residues. The CDR3 spells CSVVSGQWNSGTQYF. The DNA of the CDR3 is TGCAGCGTTGTATCGGGACAGTGGAACTCGGGTACGCAGTATTTT.

The chain joins TRBV5-1 to TRBJ2-3, with 9 positions matching TRBD1. The trim removed 3 bases at V and 3 bases at J, leaving 8 bases unmatched. The CDR3 contains 16 residues. In germline, CDR1 is SGHRS, CDR2 YFSETQ. The CDR3 DNA is TGCGCCAGCAGCTCCCGTCCCGGGACAGGGACAGATACGCAGTATTTT. Its translation is CASSSRPGTGTDTQYF.

This clone was seen only once. The CDR3 sequence is CASSETGGGRAQHF. CDR3 bases: TGTGCCAGCAGTGAAACAGGGGGTGGTCGGGCCCAGCATTTT. The chain joins TRBV6-1 to TRBJ1-5; 8 bases are shared with TRBD1. V dropped 2 bases and J dropped 11; count of bases not matched to a gene: 8. The CDR3 length is 14 residues. Per germline, CDR1 MNHNS and CDR2 SASEGT.

The chain carries TRBV6-1 and TRBJ2-3, with D hard to call. The CDR3 covers 15 residues. Looked up from germline, CDR1 is MNHNS and CDR2 is SASEGT. Trimming pared 3 bases from V and 0 bases from J, leaving 10 bases between. CDR3: CASSEGHHSTDTQYF. For the CDR3, the DNA is TGTGCCAGCAGTGAGGGCCATCATAGCACAGATACGCAGTATTTT.

For the CDR3, the DNA is TGTGCCAGCTCGGACAGGGGTGGGGCCAACGTCCTGACTTTC. Its protein product is CASSDRGGANVLTF. The chain has TRBV27 and TRBJ2-6, with 9 positions matching TRBD1. Germline V gene sequence: CDR1 MNHEY, CDR2 SMNVEV (reference sequence). V gave up 8 bases and J gave up 3 bases; unmatched junction bases: 2. The CDR3 is 14 amino acids.

This clone occurred a few times. The V call is TRBV7-9, the J call TRBJ2-5; 8 nucleotides line up with TRBD2. Per germline, CDR1 SEHNR and CDR2 FQNEAQ (reference sequence). The CDR3 length is 15 residues. The junction had 10 bases not matched to a gene; V was cut back by 8 bases and J by 2 bases. CDR3 in amino acids: CASFSGGRRQETQYF. The CDR3 DNA is TGTGCCAGCTTCTCGGGGGGGCGGCGGCAAGAGACCCAGTACTTC.

The V and J genes are TRBV27 and TRBJ1-3, with 7 bases lining up with TRBD1. V trimming: 10 bases; J trimming: 4 bases; junction bases outside the gene matches: 4. The germline V gene has CDR1 MNHEY and CDR2 SMNVEV (reference sequence). CDR3 length equals 12 residues. CDR3 bases: TGTGCCACCAAGGGGGCAGGAAACACCATATATTTT. Translating it yields CATKGAGNTIYF.

J is TRBJ1-2 and V is TRBV4-1, with a weak D call TRBD1 (6 bases). CDR3 length: 14 amino acids. V gave up 0 bases and J gave up 4 bases, with 9 bases separating them. CDR1 MGHRA and CDR2 YSYEKL come from the germline V gene. CDR3 in DNA: TGCGCCAGCAGCCAAGAACAGGGTGCCTATGGCTACACCTTC. Residues: CASSQEQGAYGYTF.

The genes are TRBV7-9 and TRBJ1-2; 9 bases align to TRBD1. The CDR3 loop spans 14 amino acids. Germline V gene data show CDR1 as SEHNR and CDR2 as FQNEAQ (reference sequence). V shed 3 bases and J 7 bases; nucleotides not matched to a gene: 6. The CDR3 DNA follows: TGTGCCAGCAGCTTTGGACAGGGGTTTAGTGGCTACACCTTC. Translated: CASSFGQGFSGYTF.

The V call is TRBV7-2, the J call TRBJ2-5; D gene unclear. Germline values: CDR1 SGHTA, CDR2 FQGNSA. Deletions cut 5 bases from V and 5 bases from J, with 12 bases between. This CDR3 contains 13 residues. The CDR3 region has the DNA TGTGCCAGCAGCCGACAATCTGGGGAGACCCAGTACTTC. Protein product: CASSRQSGETQYF.

The chain recombines TRBV5-4 with TRBJ1-2; D gene ambiguous. V was pared by 4 bases and J by 6 bases, with 13 bases between. CDR1 is SGHNT and CDR2 is YYREEE in the germline V gene (reference sequence). This CDR3 has 13 amino acids. The chain's CDR3 is CASSTKVVDGYTF. For the CDR3, the DNA is TGTGCCAGCAGCACTAAGGTGGTGGATGGCTACACCTTC. The entire variable domain, with the rest obtained from reference TRBV5-4 and TRBJ1-2, is as follows: ETGVTQSPTHLIKTRGQQVTLRCSSQSGHNTVSWYQQALGQGPQFIFQYYREEENGRGNFPPRFSGLQFPNYSSELNVNALELDDSALYLCASSTKVVDGYTFGSGTRLTVV.

This clone was picked up a small number of times. The chain joins TRBV7-8 to TRBJ1-1, with 8 bases lining up with TRBD1. V trimming: 5 bases; J trimming: 1 base; junction bases outside the gene matches: 6. Germline V gene sequence: CDR1 SGHVS, CDR2 FQNEAQ. The CDR3 has 15 residues. The CDR3 DNA reads TGTGCCAGCAGCCAGAGGACAGGGCGGAACACTGAAGCTTTCTTT. Residues: CASSQRTGRNTEAFF. The full variable domain, in which reference TRBV7-8 and TRBJ1-1 provide the parts outside the CDR3, is GAGVSQSPRYKVAKRGQDVALRCDPISGHVSLFWYQQALGQGPEFLTYFQNEAQLDKSGLPSDRFFAERPEGSVSTLKIQRTQQEDSAVYLCASSQRTGRNTEAFFGQGTRLTVV.

The chain employs TRBV4-1 and TRBJ1-5, with a weak D call TRBD1 (6 bases). With 1 base removed from V and 7 bases from J, the gap between germline ends came to 11 bases. Germline V CDR1 and CDR2: MGHRA, YSYEKL. The CDR3 has 14 amino acids. The CDR3 protein is CASSQVGAGQPQHF. The CDR3 region has the DNA TGCGCCAGCAGCCAAGTGGGGGCAGGACAGCCCCAGCATTTT.

The sample holds one count of this clone. J is TRBJ1-5 and V is TRBV18; D not resolved. Germline lookup yields CDR1 KGHSH and CDR2 LQKENI. CDR3 length: 13 amino acids. Trimming took off 8 bases at V and 6 bases at J, with 14 bases between the two ends. CDR3 coding DNA: TGTGCCAGCACGATGACTGGTGCTCAGCCCCAGCATTTT. Its translation is CASTMTGAQPQHF.

The chain employs TRBV7-8 and TRBJ2-1; 8 nucleotides match TRBD1. The CDR3 has 12 residues. Germline CDR1 and CDR2: SGHVS and FQNEAQ. Trimming removed 10 bases from V and 8 bases from J; junction bases left unmatched: 7. The CDR3 protein is CANTGQGHEQFF. The DNA of the CDR3 is TGTGCCAACACCGGACAGGGTCATGAGCAGTTCTTC.

The V and J genes are TRBV2 and TRBJ2-7; D is unresolved. CDR1 and CDR2 from the germline V gene are SNHLY and FYNNEI. CDR3 length: 14 residues. V lost 6 bases and J lost 2, with 14 bases in between. As DNA, the CDR3 is TGTGCCAGCAGGTACAGCCTGCCTCCCTACGAGCAGTACTTC. Protein product: CASRYSLPPYEQYF.

This clone was counted only a few times. V usage is TRBV18 and J usage is TRBJ2-5; D might be TRBD2 (6 bases). The CDR3 covers 15 residues. Germline CDR1 is KGHSH and CDR2 is LQKENI. Between the trimmed V and J ends, which lost 0 bases and 2 bases, there was a span of 10 bases. The CDR3 DNA reads TGTGCCAGCTCACCACCAAGGGGAGGACAAGAGACCCAGTACTTC. Its protein product is CASSPPRGGQETQYF.

CDR3: CASRGPGLAYEQYF. In DNA form, the CDR3 reads TGTGCCAGCAGGGGTCCGGGACTAGCCTACGAGCAGTACTTC. V and J are TRBV6-5 and TRBJ2-7, with 8 bases aligning to TRBD2. The CDR3 is 14 residues long. CDR1 is MNHEY, CDR2 SVGAGI, per germline. V gave up 6 bases and J gave up 2 bases; unmatched junction bases: 6.

This chain connects TRBV6-5 to TRBJ1-5; D not resolved. Germline V gene lookup returns CDR1 MNHEY and CDR2 SVGAGI. Trimming took 6 bases from V and 5 from J, leaving 11 bases between them. The CDR3 totals 13 residues. DNA for the CDR3: TGTGCCAGCAGGGAGGGCGGTTATCAGCCCCAGCATTTT. As protein: CASREGGYQPQHF.

The chain links TRBV5-6 to TRBJ1-4, with a possible D match to TRBD1 (5 bases). The CDR3 extends over 16 amino acids. V lost 0 bases, J lost 6 bases, and 15 bases lay in between. In germline, CDR1 is SGHDT, CDR2 YYEEEE. CDR3 in DNA: TGTGCCAGCAGCTTGGGAGGGCGGGACGCCTATGAAAAACTGTTTTTT. Translated: CASSLGGRDAYEKLFF.